Included here is one TCR beta chain sequence, with context. Its recognized antigen is unknown. Nothing much larger sits one base from this clone, and base qualities are not available. The immunoSEQ Assay, a bias-controlled multiplex PCR, was used to amplify TCRbeta CDR3 regions from genomic DNA. The published analysis was carried out like this. The number of nucleated cells in each sample was estimated from the amplification of reference gene primers within the assay. To quantify the absolute abundance of each unique TCRbeta CDR3 rearrangement, sequence reads were collapsed and filtered. For each sample, productive Simpson clonality was calculated by taking the square root of Simpson's diversity index across productive rearrangements. Entries here come from immuneACCESS through TCRdb and include only in-frame sequences with V and J called. Some clones fail to appear in such tables; in the studies checked, an unresolved V gene covers under half of the shortfall, and the cause of the remainder is unknown. V and J calls and clone size are copied from that table; D and trimming were computed from the DNA. In this sample the table shows over 200,000 clones, around 82% of which occur a single time. The top ten constitute approximately 5.4% of the sample.

The collaborating institutions used their own protocols to collect whole blood in K2EDTA tubes. For TCRbeta analysis, collaborators shipped samples in one of three forms: frozen whole blood, isolated PBMCs, or DNA extracted from either of those sample types. This sample was included in a study of blood T cell repertoires in COVID-19 (dated by TCRdb to about 2020). Background for the entire study: The collaborator samples originated in the United States, Italy and Spain and spanned the acute and convalescent phases of COVID-19. The material from the prospective study consisted of cDNA or gDNA derived from T cells, B-cell-depleted T cells, or PBMCs. Deeply sampled blood TCRbeta repertoires from subjects exposed to, actively infected with, or recovered from COVID-19 were included in the dataset. The repertoires were released in a freely available public database meant as a resource for research on the immune response to SARS-CoV-2. The samples were drawn from two sources: the first 160 participants of the ongoing ImmuneRACE study, and 1,254 subjects contributed by 6 global collaborators. The sample metadata nearly always contained a de-identified subject ID, COVID-19 status, age in years and sex. HLA class I and class II types, where available, came from metadata supplied by the sample provider rather than from assay-based typing.

Trimming at the junction amounts to 8 bases on V and 3 bases on J, and the germline ends lie 10 bases apart. The cysteine opens and the phenylalanine closes a CDR3 of 13 amino acids. The sequence is cut down to CDR3 DNA, 39 bases in frame from base 1. CDR1 MNHEY and CDR2 SMNVEV are derived from the germline V gene (reference sequence). Results and caveats for the whole study, not just this receptor: The amount of clinical and demographic metadata varied by source and participant and was provided uncurated.

The chain links TRBV27 with TRBJ2-2, with the D segment identity uncertain. The sequence was collected from an elderly man with acute or convalescent COVID-19. Material: peripheral blood. At the DNA level, the sequence is TGTGCCAGCTCCTTCGGGTACACCGGGGAGCTGTTTTTT. Translated, this gives CASSFGYTGELFF.